The next 21 T cell receptor beta chains were all read from a single sample in a study of blood T cells in healthy people across ages. PCR was performed a second time for about 7 to 11 cycles using a sample-barcoded 5' primer and a J-beta primer mix. From the 5' RACE reads, TCRdb called clonotypes with MiXCR, one entry per CDR3 protein. The sample shows 600,000 to 850,000 distinct CDR3 sequences, around a quarter of them seen only once. These data were likewise used in another study, on T cells of mothers and their children.

Sequenced input: blood. The receptors were gathered from a boy younger than 18 in good health.

This clonotype was detected only a few times. The V and J genes are TRBV27 and TRBJ2-3, with TRBD2 as a possible D gene (6 bases). Trimming stripped 3 bases from V and 4 bases from J, with 17 bases between. This CDR3 spans 16 amino acids. Germline-derived CDR1 and CDR2 are MNHEY and SMNVEV (reference sequence). The CDR3 sequence: CASSFIGGNFPDTQYF. The CDR3 coding sequence is TGTGCCAGCAGTTTTATCGGCGGGAACTTCCCAGATACGCAGTATTTT.

V usage is TRBV10-3 and J usage is TRBJ1-1; D uncertain. The CDR3 consists of 16 residues. CDR1 is ENHRY and CDR2 is SYGVKD in the germline V gene. Trimming took 1 base from V and 0 from J, leaving 12 bases between them. As DNA, the CDR3 is TGTGCCATCAGTGAGTTTGGGGATACTCTGAACACTGAAGCTTTCTTT. Protein sequence: CAISEFGDTLNTEAFF.

J is TRBJ2-2 and V is TRBV5-4, with 10 nucleotides matching TRBD2. V lost 1 base, J lost 4 bases, and 7 bases stayed unmatched. CDR3 length: 17 residues. Germline CDR1 is SGHNT and CDR2 is YYREEE (reference sequence). CDR3 sequence: CASSLSGRAGGTGELFF. The CDR3 bases are TGTGCCAGCAGCTTGAGCGGGAGGGCCGGAGGCACCGGGGAGCTGTTTTTT.

The CDR3 reads CASSQGGTGTIRETQYF. The CDR3 DNA reads as TGTGCCAGCAGCCAAGGCGGGACAGGAACCATCCGGGAGACCCAGTACTTC. V and J are TRBV14 and TRBJ2-5, with 8 bases lining up with TRBD1. In germline, CDR1 is SGHDN, CDR2 FVKESK. V lost 1 base, J lost 5 bases, and 12 bases stayed unmatched. This CDR3 has 17 residues.

The chain carries TRBV20-1 and TRBJ2-7; a possible D gene is TRBD2 (5 bases). Between the trimmed V and J ends, which lost 4 bases and 2 bases, there was a span of 12 bases. Per the germline V gene, CDR1 is DFQATT and CDR2 is SNEGSKA (reference sequence). The CDR3 consists of 13 residues. CDR3 DNA: TGCAGTGCTACCGGGATAGGGCCCTACGAGCAGTACGTC. Amino acids: CSATGIGPYEQYV.

This clonotype was counted only a few times. The chain links TRBV2 to TRBJ2-1, with D maybe TRBD1 (6 bases). The CDR3 consists of 13 residues. V lost 7 bases, J lost 6 bases, and 13 bases lay in between. Germline values: CDR1 SNHLY, CDR2 FYNNEI. The CDR3 sequence: CASIWTVSNEQFF. The CDR3, as DNA: TGTGCCAGCATTTGGACAGTCTCCAATGAGCAGTTCTTC.

The gene calls are TRBV27 and TRBJ2-5; 10 bases are shared with TRBD2. Unmatched junction bases numbered 17, after V lost 3 bases and J lost 7 bases. CDR3 length: 18 residues. CDR1 and CDR2 (germline): MNHEY, SMNVEV (reference sequence). The CDR3: CASSLGGGSSGRSGTQYF. CDR3 nucleotide sequence: TGTGCCAGCAGTTTGGGGGGCGGATCTAGCGGGAGATCGGGGACCCAGTACTTC.

The J gene is TRBJ2-1, the V gene TRBV5-1; 12 bases agree with TRBD2. CDR3 length: 16 amino acids. J gave up 7 bases and V 2 bases, and 7 bases lay outside the gene matches. Germline assignment: CDR1 SGHRS and CDR2 YFSETQ. As DNA, the CDR3 is TGCGCCAGCAGCTTTCGGACTAGCGGGATAGGGAATGAGCAGTTCTTC. This codes for CASSFRTSGIGNEQFF.

The rearrangement joins TRBV28 to TRBJ2-5, with 7 bases matching TRBD1. The CDR3 sequence is 14 residues long. V was clipped by 4 bases and J by 5 bases; unmatched bases: 7. Germline V gene lookup returns CDR1 MDHEN and CDR2 SYDVKM. The CDR3 loop is CASSYIKQGETQYF. DNA for the CDR3: TGTGCCAGCAGTTACATTAAACAGGGGGAGACCCAGTACTTC.

V and J are TRBV20-1 and TRBJ2-6; D gene uncertain. Trimming took off 2 bases at V and 1 base at J, with 0 bases between the two ends. Germline CDR1 reads DFQATT; CDR2 reads SNEGSKA (reference sequence). The CDR3 sequence is 12 residues long. The CDR3 coding sequence is TGCAGTGCTAGATCTGGGGCCAACGTCCTGACTTTC. Translating it yields CSARSGANVLTF.

The chain carries TRBV5-1 and TRBJ1-1, with D possibly TRBD1 on 6 matching bases. The CDR3 is 14 amino acids. The germline V and J ends were trimmed by 3 bases and 1 base, with 10 bases remaining between them. The V gene's germline CDR1 is SGHRS and CDR2 YFSETQ. CDR3 region: CASSSGQQNTEAFF. The CDR3 DNA sequence: TGCGCCAGCAGCTCTGGACAGCAGAACACTGAAGCTTTCTTT. The whole variable domain, remainder taken from reference TRBV5-1 and TRBJ1-1, is KAGVTQTPRYLIKTRGQQVTLSCSPISGHRSVSWYQQTPGQGLQFLFEYFSETQRNKGNFPGRFSGRQFSNSRSEMNVSTLELGDSALYLCASSSGQQNTEAFFGQGTRLTVV.

This clonotype was detected a few times. The rearrangement joins TRBV6-1 to TRBJ1-4; D gene unclear. The germline CDR1 and CDR2 sequences are MNHNS and SASEGT. The CDR3 loop spans 14 amino acids. Trimming cost V 4 bases and J 7 bases, with 13 bases left between them. The CDR3 bases are TGTGCCAGCAGTGTAGTAACAGAAGCTGAAAAACTGTTTTTT. Protein product: CASSVVTEAEKLFF.

The V gene is TRBV4-3, the J gene TRBJ1-2, with TRBD1 identical over 11 bases. Losses at the gene ends were 4 bases for V and 11 bases for J; bases not matched to a gene: 9. The CDR3 length is 14 residues. Germline-derived CDR1 and CDR2 are LGHNA and YSLEER. CDR3 sequence reads: CASSLLGTGGRYTF. In DNA form, the CDR3 reads TGCGCCAGCAGCCTCCTGGGGACAGGGGGGAGGTACACCTTC.

This rearrangement joins TRBV9 to TRBJ2-1, with a possible D match to TRBD2 (6 bases). CDR3 length: 15 amino acids. Trimming pared 2 bases from V and 1 base from J, leaving 10 bases between. Germline V lookup: CDR1 SGDLS, CDR2 YYNGEE. The CDR3 loop is CASSVSGYSYNEQFF. The CDR3 region has the DNA TGTGCCAGCAGCGTTAGCGGTTATTCCTACAATGAGCAGTTCTTC.

This clonotype was counted a few times. The J gene is TRBJ2-7, the V gene TRBV7-9; the match to TRBD1 covers 8 bases. This CDR3 spans 15 amino acids. J gave up 3 bases and V 8 bases, and 12 bases lay outside the gene matches. The germline gives CDR1 SEHNR, CDR2 FQNEAQ (reference sequence). The CDR3, as DNA: TGTGCCAGCTCCAGCCGACAGGGGCCCTACTACGAGCAGTACTTC. Protein sequence: CASSSRQGPYYEQYF.

The CDR3 protein is CASSLVTGPGANEQFF. The CDR3 bases are TGTGCCAGCAGCTTGGTAACGGGTCCCGGGGCAAATGAGCAGTTCTTC. The V call is TRBV5-6, the J call TRBJ2-1, with D perhaps matching TRBD1 or TRBD2 (5 bases each). There are 16 residues in the CDR3. Deletions cut 0 bases from V and 7 bases from J, with 17 bases between. The germline V gene encodes CDR1 SGHDT and CDR2 YYEEEE.

The V and J genes are TRBV20-1 and TRBJ2-1; 12 bases agree with TRBD2. The germline CDR1 and CDR2 sequences are DFQATT and SNEGSKA (reference sequence). The length of the CDR3 is 18 residues. V lost 1 base and J lost 4; bases outside the gene matches: 11. The CDR3 nucleotides read TGCAGTGCTAGAGCCCAGACTAGCGGGGGCCTACTATACAATGAGCAGTTCTTC. Translating gives CSARAQTSGGLLYNEQFF.

V usage is TRBV20-1 and J usage is TRBJ2-1; 10 bases map to TRBD2. There are 16 residues in the CDR3. The trim removed 0 bases at V and 7 bases at J, leaving 9 bases unmatched. CDR1 and CDR2 (germline): DFQATT, SNEGSKA (reference sequence). The chain's CDR3 is CSARDSSGRAFNEQFF. DNA of the CDR3: TGCAGTGCTAGAGATTCGAGCGGGAGGGCCTTTAATGAGCAGTTCTTC.

The CDR3 DNA reads as TGTGCCAGCAGCTTAACTCCCGGGGAGACAGGGTACAATGAGCAGTTCTTC. Protein sequence: CASSLTPGETGYNEQFF. V is TRBV7-3 and J is TRBJ2-1, with 7 bases lining up with TRBD1. The V and J ends lost 0 bases and 4 bases, in that order; junction bases with no gene match: 9. The germline gives CDR1 SGHTA, CDR2 FQGTGA. The CDR3 consists of 17 residues.

The chain has TRBV7-9 and TRBJ2-5; D may be TRBD2 (6 bases). The CDR3 has 11 amino acids. Between the trimmed V and J ends, which lost 10 bases and 4 bases, there was a span of 10 bases. Looked up from germline, CDR1 is SEHNR and CDR2 is FQNEAQ (reference sequence). Here the CDR3 DNA reads TGTGCCACAGCGGGTCGAGAGACCCAGTACTTC. Translation gives CATAGRETQYF.

This clonotype was seen a few times. V and J are TRBV11-3 and TRBJ2-5; D is undetermined. Trimming took off 1 base at V and 6 bases at J, with 12 bases between the two ends. The germline CDR1 and CDR2 sequences are SGHNT and YENEEA. CDR3 length equals 14 residues. DNA for the CDR3: TGTGCCAGCAGCTTAGTAGGCCAGGCTCAGACCCAGTACTTC. Its translation: CASSLVGQAQTQYF.